The clone carrying this T cell receptor beta chain was seen a single time. Its antigen is not identified. Mismatch with germline at one junction end may stem from a read error. This sample was taken from a study of cytomegalovirus exposure and HLA in healthy donors. Study-wide results and limits: A link between a missense DCLRE1C variant and TCR beta V- and J-gene trimming emerged from a later analysis. Among TCR beta chains of equal frequency, HLA-associated ones were more clonally expanded in a later analysis.

The CDR3 is 14 amino acids. Germline V CDR1 and CDR2: SEHNR, FQNEAQ (reference sequence). The PCR made use of 60 Vbeta and 13 Jbeta primers. Some clones are missing from TCRdb's copy, which holds only in-frame ones; the method was immunoSEQ multiplex PCR. The data hold roughly 180,000 clones, with nearly 80% observed a single time. The V gene is TRBV7-9, the J gene TRBJ2-7, with TRBD1 identical over 7 bases. The sequence was obtained from a female donor in good health and CMV-seronegative. The sample taken for sequencing was PBMCs. CDR3 nucleotides: TGTTCCAGCAGCTCGACAGGGACCTCCTACGAGCAGTACTTC. This translates into CSSSSTGTSYEQYF.